Listed below are T cell receptor beta chains from one sample, sequenced in a study of T cell changes during pregnancy in multiple sclerosis. Assay used: immunoSEQ multiplex PCR; TCRdb lists only in-frame clones, some missing. The sample lists about 20,000 clones, approximately 90% occurring once. The source material was CD8+ T cells from peripheral blood mononuclear cells, sampled in the second trimester of pregnancy. Receptor source: a female donor in good health, enrolled as a control in a pregnancy study. The CDR3 runs from the conserved cysteine through the conserved F or W. D genes are given only for firm matches. Rows may omit the clone size; those that give it use once, few, many or a size class.

. TRBJ1-5 TRBV28 . TGTGCCAGCAGCTCACTAGTTAGCGTTCAGCCCCAGCATTTT CASSSLVSVQPQHF
. TRBJ2-6 TRBV19 . TGTGCCAGTAGTATAGATCTAGTCTCTGGGGCCAACGTCCTGACTTTC CASSIDLVSGANVLTF
once TRBJ1-4 TRBV4-3 . TGCGCCAGCAGCCGAAGCGATGAAAAACTGTTTTTT CASSRSDEKLFF
. TRBJ2-5 TRBV5-6 . TGTGCCAGCAGCTTGGGGGCAGGGGCAGAGACCCAGTACTTC CASSLGAGAETQYF
once TRBJ2-1 TRBV7-9 . TGTGCCAGCAGCTTCTTAAAGCGGGCCAGCTCCTACAATGAGCAGTTCTTC CASSFLKRASSYNEQFF
. TRBJ2-3 TRBV11-2 TRBD2 TGTGCCAGCAGCTTGGAGTATACGGGACTAGCGGGGTTCACAGATACGCAGTATTTT CASSLEYTGLAGFTDTQYF
. TRBJ2-5 TRBV7-9 TRBD1 TGTGCCAGCAGCTCCCCTACGACAGGGGGAGATCCTAAAGAGACCCAGTACTTC CASSSPTTGGDPKETQYF
. TRBJ2-6 TRBV4-1 TRBD2 TGCGCCAGCAGCCAAGTCCGGGGGGAAGGGGCCAACGTCCTGACTTTC CASSQVRGEGANVLTF
. TRBJ2-3 TRBV27 TRBD1 TGTGCCAGCAGTTTTGGGACAGGGGGAACAGATACGCAGTATTTT CASSFGTGGTDTQYF
. TRBJ1-1 TRBV5-4 . TGTGCCAGCAGCTCCCAGCGGAACACTGAAGCTTTCTTT CASSSQRNTEAFF
. TRBJ1-2 TRBV5-1 . TGCGCCAGCAGCTTGGTCTTTGGGGCGGTGCAGGGCTCCGCGCAGGGCTACACCTTC CASSLVFGAVQGSAQGYTF
. TRBJ2-2 TRBV27 TRBD2 TGTGCCAGCAGTCCGGGACTAGCGGGCGTCGCCGGGGAGCTGTTTTTT CASSPGLAGVAGELFF
. TRBJ1-5 TRBV11-2 . TGTGCCAGCAGCCCCGAGGTGGGCAATCAGCCCCAGCATTTT CASSPEVGNQPQHF
. TRBJ2-1 TRBV28 TRBD2 TGTGCCAGCAGTTTGCGGACTAGCGGGAGGATCTCCTACAATGAGCAGTTCTTC CASSLRTSGRISYNEQFF
. TRBJ2-7 TRBV4-1 TRBD2 TGCGCCAGCAGCCCAATCGGGGGGGGAGCCTACGAGCAGTACTTC CASSPIGGGAYEQYF
. TRBJ2-7 TRBV6-1 TRBD1 TGTGCCAGCAGTGAGAATGATGGGGACAGGGGGGACGAGCAGTACTTC CASSENDGDRGDEQYF
once TRBJ2-1 TRBV30 TRBD1 TGTGCCTGGAGTGCAGGGACAGGCGGAAGGGATGAGCAGTTCTTC CAWSAGTGGRDEQFF
once TRBJ2-1 TRBV5-4 . TGTGCCAGCAGCCCAGCGCGCTCCTACAATGAGCAGTTCTTC CASSPARSYNEQFF
. TRBJ2-1 TRBV27 TRBD2 TGTGCCAGCAGTCCGATAGCGGGGGTCGCGAGGAATGAGCAGTTCTTC CASSPIAGVARNEQFF
. TRBJ1-5 TRBV25-1 . TGTGCCAGCAGTGAAGGGGCTCAACAGCCCCAGCATTTT CASSEGAQQPQHF
. TRBJ2-1 TRBV29-1 TRBD2 TGCAGCCCGGGGGGACTAGCGGGAGGGCTACGGTCTAAAGAGCAGTTCTTC CSPGGLAGGLRSKEQFF
. TRBJ2-7 TRBV27 TRBD1 TGTGCCAGCACCGTCCCCGGGACAGGGGGCGTAGAGCAGTACTTC CASTVPGTGGVEQYF